Shown below are 22 T cell receptor beta chains from a single sample sequenced in a study of shared clonotypes between healthy human individuals. Only in-frame clones appear in the TCRdb table, and some are missing; sequencing was by immunoSEQ multiplex PCR. Of around 240,000 clones listed, approximately 70% are singletons. Sequencing used memory CD4+ T cells sorted from blood. Subset: CD45RA-negative fraction. These receptor sequences come from a man under 40 in good health.

This clone was seen a handful of times. V is TRBV5-1 and J is TRBJ1-5, with TRBD1 as a possible D gene (6 bases). The V end lost 0 bases, the J end lost 4 bases, and 11 bases lay between the germline ends. This CDR3 contains 15 residues. Germline V gene data show CDR1 as SGHRS and CDR2 as YFSETQ. The CDR3 region is CASSLEDSLNQPQHF. The CDR3 DNA follows: TGCGCCAGCAGCTTGGAGGACAGTTTAAATCAGCCCCAGCATTTT.

This clone was seen just once. The chain links TRBV5-1 to TRBJ2-5, with unresolved D. Trimming removed 4 bases from V and 0 bases from J, with 10 bases in between. CDR1 and CDR2 from the germline V gene are SGHRS and YFSETQ. The CDR3 loop spans 14 amino acids. The DNA for the CDR3 is TGCGCCAGCAGCCAAGAACGGGACCAAGAGACCCAGTACTTC. As protein: CASSQERDQETQYF.

The V and J genes are TRBV27 and TRBJ2-1; the D is unclear. Germline assignment: CDR1 MNHEY and CDR2 SMNVEV (reference sequence). Trimming removed 0 bases at V and 4 bases at J, with 16 bases between. There are 17 residues in the CDR3. As DNA, the CDR3 is TGTGCCAGCAGTTTATCCGGAGCTTTCGGCCCTTACAATGAGCAGTTCTTC. Protein sequence: CASSLSGAFGPYNEQFF.

The CDR3 spells CASSAYPSTGTSTDTQYF. CDR3 DNA: TGTGCCAGCAGTGCTTACCCTAGCACGGGAACTAGCACAGATACGCAGTATTTT. This chain connects TRBV6-1 to TRBJ2-3; tentatively, D is TRBD2 (5 bases). Germline lookup yields CDR1 MNHNS and CDR2 SASEGT. The CDR3 consists of 18 residues. The V end was cut by 4 bases, the J end by 0 bases, with 20 bases between.

The chain links TRBV7-9 to TRBJ2-5; D uncertain. With 7 bases removed from V and 0 bases from J, the gap between germline ends came to 9 bases. Germline lookup yields CDR1 SEHNR and CDR2 FQNEAQ (reference sequence). CDR3 length equals 13 residues. CDR3 residues: CASKPHDQETQYF. The CDR3 bases are TGTGCCAGCAAACCCCATGACCAAGAGACCCAGTACTTC.

CDR3 in DNA: TGTGCCAGCAGCTTTCTGGACAGGGGGACTGAAGCTTTCTTT. This codes for CASSFLDRGTEAFF. The rearrangement joins TRBV5-5 to TRBJ1-1; 10 bases align to TRBD1. Trimming removed 2 bases from V and 5 bases from J; junction bases left unmatched: 3. This CDR3 spans 14 amino acids. Looked up from germline, CDR1 is SGHKS and CDR2 is YYEKEE (reference sequence).

The V call is TRBV21-1, the J call TRBJ2-7; the DNA was not compared with TRBD1, the D call given in the table. TRBV21-1 is marked as a pseudogene. The CDR3 has 15 amino acids. The DNA for the CDR3 is TGTGCCAGCATCCCCGACCAGGGGGCGTCCTACGAGCAGTACTTC. Protein product: CASIPDQGASYEQYF.

The genes are TRBV18 and TRBJ1-1; D may be TRBD1 (5 bases). The germline gives CDR1 KGHSH, CDR2 LQKENI. V dropped 2 bases and J dropped 5 bases, with 12 bases sitting between them. The CDR3 contains 14 residues. CDR3 residues: CASSPFTGYTEAFF. CDR3 nucleotides: TGTGCCAGCTCACCATTCACAGGCTATACTGAAGCTTTCTTT.

V is TRBV5-1 and J is TRBJ1-4; D unresolved. Germline CDR1 SGHRS, CDR2 YFSETQ. The CDR3 consists of 13 residues. Deletions cut 0 bases from V and 7 bases from J, with 7 bases between. In nucleotides, the CDR3 is TGCGCCAGCAGCTTGGACCGGAGTGAAAAACTGTTTTTT. This encodes CASSLDRSEKLFF.

This chain uses TRBV11-3 with TRBJ2-3; the match to TRBD2 covers 8 bases. The length of the CDR3 is 17 residues. Germline-derived CDR1 and CDR2 are SGHNT and YENEEA. V was pared by 1 base and J by 1 base, with 7 bases of the junction left unmatched. DNA for the CDR3: TGTGCCAGCAGCTTAGTAAAGAGGCGGGAGGGCACAGATACGCAGTATTTT. It codes for CASSLVKRREGTDTQYF.

About this clone itself: This specimen includes other DNA sequences encoding the same CDR3. This sequence joins TRBV5-1 and TRBJ2-3; D is unclear. There are 15 residues in the CDR3. V dropped 0 bases and J dropped 2 bases, with 10 bases sitting between them. Per the germline V gene, CDR1 is SGHRS and CDR2 is YFSETQ. The CDR3, as DNA: TGCGCCAGCAGCTTGGAAGGCAGATCCACAGATACGCAGTATTTT. It encodes CASSLEGRSTDTQYF.

Only a few counts were recorded for this clone. The chain recombines TRBV27 with TRBJ1-1; 7 nucleotides agree with TRBD1. The V gene end was trimmed by 5 bases and the J gene end by 2 bases; junction bases not matched to a gene: 5. Germline V gene data show CDR1 as MNHEY and CDR2 as SMNVEV (reference sequence). The CDR3 runs 14 residues. The CDR3 is CASSLGTVNTEAFF. The CDR3 DNA follows: TGTGCCAGCAGTCTCGGGACAGTCAACACTGAAGCTTTCTTT.

About this clone: Other nucleotide sequences in the sample specify the same CDR3. CDR3 protein: CASSDAGTDTQYF. In DNA form, the CDR3 reads TGTGCCAGCAGTGATGCAGGCACAGATACGCAGTATTTT. The chain uses TRBV2 and TRBJ2-3, with D uncertain. Germline V lookup: CDR1 SNHLY, CDR2 FYNNEI. V was clipped by 3 bases and J by 1 base, with 5 bases between them. This CDR3 has 13 residues.

V gene TRBV2 combines with J gene TRBJ2-7, with 8 bases identical to TRBD1. The germline gives CDR1 SNHLY, CDR2 FYNNEI. Trimming removed 11 bases from V and 0 bases from J; junction bases left unmatched: 3. The CDR3 spans 12 residues. CDR3 sequence: CAVGQVSYEQYF. In nucleotides, the CDR3 is TGTGCCGTGGGACAGGTCTCCTACGAGCAGTACTTC.

The chain joins TRBV27 to TRBJ1-5; D gene unclear. CDR3 length: 13 residues. V gave up 2 bases and J gave up 5 bases, with 7 bases separating them. Germline assignment: CDR1 MNHEY and CDR2 SMNVEV (reference sequence). This CDR3 reads CASSLGRYQPQHF. For the CDR3, the DNA is TGTGCCAGCAGTTTAGGCAGATATCAGCCCCAGCATTTT.

On this clone: Other DNA sequences within the sample encode an identical CDR3. V and J are TRBV18 and TRBJ2-7; 9 bases align to TRBD2. The V segment lost 3 bases and the J segment 4 bases; nucleotides outside the gene matches: 1. This CDR3 region has 13 residues. Germline lookup yields CDR1 KGHSH and CDR2 LQKENI. The CDR3, as DNA: TGTGCCAGCTCACCTCTAGCGGGGTACGAGCAGTACTTC. Translation: CASSPLAGYEQYF.

The chain joins TRBV11-2 to TRBJ2-7; 8 bases map to TRBD1. The CDR3 runs to 16 residues. Per germline, CDR1 SGHAT and CDR2 FQNNGV. Trimming cost V 5 bases and J 7 bases; bases outside gene matches: 16. The CDR3 coding sequence is TGTGCCAGCAGCACAGTAAGGACAGGGAAGAATATGGAGCAGTACTTC. Protein product: CASSTVRTGKNMEQYF.

This clone has a single count. This rearrangement joins TRBV7-8 to TRBJ1-5; no clear D gene. CDR1 SGHVS and CDR2 FQNEAQ come from the germline V gene. CDR3 length equals 13 residues. Between the trimmed V and J ends, which lost 9 bases and 9 bases, there was a span of 18 bases. CDR3 coding DNA: TGTGCCAGTTCCGGGTCCGCTAACGGGCCCCAGCATTTT. This encodes CASSGSANGPQHF.

This chain joins TRBV5-1 and TRBJ2-5; TRBD1 aligns across 10 bases. J was trimmed by 5 bases and V by 0 bases; bases with no gene match: 7. The CDR3 has 16 residues. Germline V gene sequence: CDR1 SGHRS, CDR2 YFSETQ. CDR3 protein: CASSLEMTGGGETQYF. CDR3 DNA: TGCGCCAGCAGCTTGGAAATGACAGGGGGCGGTGAGACCCAGTACTTC.

This chain joins TRBV19 and TRBJ2-1, with a tentative D call TRBD1 (5 bases). Germline V gene sequence: CDR1 LNHDA, CDR2 SQIVND (reference sequence). The CDR3 is 16 amino acids. With 5 bases removed from V and 0 bases from J, the gap between germline ends came to 14 bases. Written as DNA, the CDR3 is TGTGCCAGTAGTGGGGTGGGGCCTCTCTCCTACAATGAGCAGTTCTTC. Translating it yields CASSGVGPLSYNEQFF.

The CDR3 spells CASSTSGTSSYNEQFF. The CDR3 DNA is TGTGCCAGCAGTACAAGCGGGACCAGCTCCTACAATGAGCAGTTCTTC. The gene calls are TRBV2 and TRBJ2-1; TRBD2 matches at 7 bases. The CDR3 has 16 amino acids. The ends lost 5 bases at V and 0 bases at J; junction bases unmatched: 7. Germline V lookup: CDR1 SNHLY, CDR2 FYNNEI.

V usage is TRBV9 and J usage is TRBJ2-1, with TRBD2 matching 12 bases. V lost 1 base, J lost 10 bases, and 3 bases stayed unmatched. Germline loops: CDR1 SGDLS, CDR2 YYNGEE. The CDR3 contains 14 residues. For the CDR3, the DNA is TGTGCCAGCAGCGTACTAGCGGGGGGGGAAGAGCAGTTCTTC. Translation gives CASSVLAGGEEQFF.